This T cell receptor (beta chain) was identified in a study of T cells in Graves' hyperthyroidism and ophthalmopathy. Overall study: Specimen type is peripheral blood, collected at initial diagnosis prior to any treatment.

A word on this clonotype: The antigen remains unidentified.

Germline CDR1 reads KGHDR; CDR2 reads SFDVKD. This CDR3 is 15 amino acids long. V lost 10 bases to trimming and J lost 3 bases, with 18 bases between them. Amplified TCR beta CDR3 regions derived from RNA transcripts. The HTBI primer set drove a first-round RT-PCR of the TCR CDR3. Each CDR3 protein gets one entry after TCRdb re-called the multiplex PCR reads with MiXCR. The table records hundreds of thousands of distinct CDR3 sequences, approximately 20% of them present only once. The authors obtained PBMCs from roughly 10 ml of fresh peripheral blood. Findings and caveats of the study: In simple terms, a model built on 13 V-J features told ophthalmopathy apart from stable hyperthyroidism. In the blood, most expanded thyroid clonotypes above 0.001 appeared as well.

This receptor was taken from a man younger than 45 with Graves' ophthalmopathy. Sequencing input: blood. The gene calls are TRBV24-1 and TRBJ2-1; a possible D gene is TRBD1 (6 bases). The CDR3 here is CATRKGDNLYNEQFF. CDR3 in DNA: TGTGCCACGAGAAAGGGGGACAATCTCTACAATGAGCAGTTCTTC.